Each of the 24 T cell receptor beta chains below was sequenced from the same sample in a study of CD8+CD57+ T cells in acquired aplastic anemia. The template for TCR beta VDJ and CDR3 sequence profiling was genomic DNA. TCRdb used MiXCR to reprocess the reads, holding one entry per CDR3 protein. The sample holds just over 400,000 distinct CDR3 sequences, 60% to 80% seen once. Sequencing was done on a sample of sorted CD4+, CD8+, or CD8+CD57+ T cells (not recorded which) from PBMCs. Receptors originate from a human donor in good health, serving as a control.

This clonotype has a handful of counts. The V call is TRBV15, the J call TRBJ2-7; D perhaps matches TRBD1 (6 bases). There are 14 residues in the CDR3. The germline V gene encodes CDR1 LNHNV and CDR2 YYDKDF (reference sequence). The ends were cut back, 1 base at V and 1 base at J, with 8 bases in the middle. The CDR3 loop reads CATSRAGQSYEQYF. The CDR3 DNA reads as TGTGCCACCAGCAGAGCCGGACAGTCCTACGAGCAGTACTTC.

The chain joins TRBV6-5 to TRBJ2-7; 10 bases agree with TRBD1. The length of the CDR3 is 16 residues. Per germline, CDR1 MNHEY and CDR2 SVGAGI. The J segment lost 4 bases and the V segment lost 9 bases, leaving 15 bases of the junction unmatched. CDR3 bases: TGTGCCAGTAGTATAATCGCGACAGGGGGCACGTACGAGCAGTACTTC. This codes for CASSIIATGGTYEQYF.

Concerning this clonotype: Sequence at one end of the junction differs from germline and may be a read error. The chain links TRBV20-1 to TRBJ2-1, with 8 bases aligning to TRBD1. The CDR3 contains 15 residues. Germline V CDR1 and CDR2: DFQATT, SNEGSKA (reference sequence). The CDR3 DNA is TGTGCTGCTAGAGAACAGGGGGTACCCTACAATGAGCAGTTCTTC. Residues: CAAREQGVPYNEQFF.

V usage is TRBV10-1 and J usage is TRBJ2-3, with unresolved D. Trimming took off 4 bases at V and 4 bases at J, with 12 bases between the two ends. The CDR3 has 14 residues. Germline V lookup: CDR1 WNHNN, CDR2 SYGVQD (reference sequence). CDR3 amino acids: CASSVRCRPDTQYF. CDR3 bases: TGCGCCAGCAGTGTGCGGTGCCGGCCAGATACGCAGTATTTT.

On this clonotype: One end of the junction fails to match germline, which may point to a read error. The V gene is TRBV5-1, the J gene TRBJ2-3; possibly TRBD1 for D (6 bases). The CDR3 covers 16 residues. Germline V gene data show CDR1 as SGHRS and CDR2 as YFSETQ. The CDR3 sequence is CASSLGRDKDTDTQYF. The CDR3 DNA follows: TGTGCCAGCAGCTTAGGTCGGGACAAAGACACAGATACGCAGTATTTT.

A note on this clonotype: This CDR3 is missing its conserved last phenylalanine or tryptophan, likely due to a read error. The chain carries TRBV4-2 and TRBJ2-5; TRBD2 agrees at 9 bases. J lost 1 base, V lost 5 bases, and 8 bases had no gene match. CDR3 length equals 16 residues. The germline V gene encodes CDR1 LGHNA and CDR2 YNFKEQ. CDR3 bases: TGTGCCAGCAGCATCGGCGGGGGGGCCTTCCAAGAGACCCAGTACTCC. It encodes CASSIGGGAFQETQYS.

As regards this clonotype: Germline is not matched at one junction end, which may reflect a read error. V gene TRBV7-8 combines with J gene TRBJ2-1; perhaps TRBD2 as D (6 bases). Germline assignment: CDR1 SGHVS and CDR2 FQNEAQ. The CDR3 extends over 14 amino acids. CDR3 DNA sequence: TGTGCCAGCAGCTTAGCGCGGGGAACACTCTCCTACAATTTC. Residues: CASSLARGTLSYNF. The complete variable domain, with remaining parts taken from reference TRBV7-8 and TRBJ2-1, reads GAGVSQSPRYKVAKRGQDVALRCDPISGHVSLFWYQQALGQGPEFLTYFQNEAQLDKSGLPSDRFFAERPEGSVSTLKIQRTQQEDSAVYLCASSLARGTLSYNFGPGTRLTVL.

The table lists this clonotype with many counts. J is TRBJ1-2 and V is TRBV18; the D gene is possibly TRBD1 (6 bases). This CDR3 comprises 13 residues. Trimming removed 5 bases from V and 6 bases from J, with 13 bases in between. CDR1 KGHSH and CDR2 LQKENI come from the germline V gene. CDR3 sequence (DNA): TGTGCCAGCTCAACACAGGGAGGGGATGGCTACACCTTC. Translated, it gives CASSTQGGDGYTF.

The rearrangement links TRBV7-2 to TRBJ1-1, with 7 bases aligning to TRBD1. The CDR3 runs to 16 residues. The germline gives CDR1 SGHTA, CDR2 FQGNSA. V lost 1 base, J lost 1 base, and 6 bases stayed unmatched. This CDR3 reads CASSLVFGTANTEAFF. The CDR3 DNA is TGTGCCAGCAGCTTAGTGTTTGGGACAGCGAACACTGAAGCTTTCTTT. Full variable domain (missing parts from reference TRBV7-2 and TRBJ1-1): GAGVSQSPSNKVTEKGKDVELRCDPISGHTALYWYRQSLGQGLEFLIYFQGNSAPDKSGLPSDRFSAERTGGSVSTLTIQRTQQEDSAVYLCASSLVFGTANTEAFFGQGTRLTVV.

This chain uses TRBV7-2 with TRBJ2-4; 9 nucleotides match TRBD1. CDR1 is SGHTA and CDR2 is FQGNSA in the germline V gene. This CDR3 comprises 18 residues. The J segment lost 0 bases and the V segment lost 5 bases, leaving 11 bases of the junction unmatched. This chain's CDR3 is CASSATGTGLLAKNIQYF. CDR3 in DNA: TGTGCCAGCAGCGCCACCGGGACAGGGCTTTTAGCCAAAAACATTCAGTACTTC.

This chain connects TRBV9 to TRBJ2-7; 13 bases map to TRBD2. The CDR3 extends over 17 amino acids. Germline CDR1 and CDR2: SGDLS and YYNGEE. The trim removed 3 bases at V and 6 bases at J, leaving 12 bases unmatched. The CDR3 is CASSAGLAGASYVEQYF. The CDR3 region has the DNA TGTGCCAGCAGCGCAGGACTAGCGGGGGCGTCCTACGTCGAGCAGTACTTC.

The rearrangement joins TRBV7-6 to TRBJ2-6, with D perhaps matching TRBD1 or TRBD2 (5 bases each). The V end lost 5 bases, the J end lost 12 bases, and 14 bases lay between the germline ends. The CDR3 length is 13 residues. Germline V gene lookup returns CDR1 SGHVS and CDR2 FNYEAQ. The CDR3 DNA sequence: TGTGCCAGCAGCCCCGGGACGGGGAGCGTCCTGACTTTC. Protein product: CASSPGTGSVLTF.

This clonotype was observed many times. V and J are TRBV24-1 and TRBJ1-2, with D maybe TRBD1 (6 bases). The CDR3 spans 14 residues. Trimming stripped 4 bases from V and 3 bases from J, with 11 bases between. Germline V lookup: CDR1 KGHDR, CDR2 SFDVKD. In DNA, the CDR3 is TGTGCCACCAGTGACGTGACAGGAGACTATGGCTACACCTTC. Its protein product is CATSDVTGDYGYTF.

This clonotype turned up a few times. A much larger clone is a single base away; this may be a read error. V usage is TRBV7-2 and J usage is TRBJ1-1; D gene unclear. The CDR3 is 15 residues long. Germline CDR1 reads SGHTA; CDR2 reads FQGNSA. For the CDR3, the DNA is TGTGTCAGCAGCTTATCTTCAGGAGGGAACACTGAAGCTTTCTTT. Translating gives CVSSLSSGGNTEAFF.

The chain uses TRBV7-2 and TRBJ2-3, with a tentative D call TRBD2 (5 bases). V was cut by 3 bases and J by 3 bases, with 10 bases left in between. The length of the CDR3 is 14 residues. From germline, CDR1 is SGHTA and CDR2 FQGNSA. CDR3 sequence: CASSFAEGTDTQYF. As DNA, the CDR3 is TGTGCCAGCAGCTTCGCCGAGGGTACAGATACGCAGTATTTT.

The rearrangement uses TRBV20-1 and TRBJ2-3, with 7 bases that match TRBD1. The V gene's germline CDR1 is DFQATT and CDR2 SNEGSKA (reference sequence). V gave up 5 bases and J gave up 4 bases; unmatched junction bases: 12. The length of the CDR3 is 15 residues. In nucleotides, the CDR3 is TGCAGTGCTTGGACAGGTGAAGCTTTCTCAGATACGCAGTATTTT. This sequence encodes CSAWTGEAFSDTQYF.

V is TRBV11-2 and J is TRBJ2-1; 8 bases agree with TRBD1. CDR1 is SGHAT, CDR2 FQNNGV, per germline. The CDR3 runs 15 residues. The J segment lost 6 bases and the V segment lost 0 bases, leaving 4 bases of the junction unmatched. The CDR3 nucleotides are TGTGCCAGCAGCTTAGATGGGACAGGAGTCAATGAGCAGTTCTTC. It encodes CASSLDGTGVNEQFF.

This clonotype is a singleton in its sample. This chain links TRBV9 with TRBJ2-2; D is ambiguous. The germline V gene encodes CDR1 SGDLS and CDR2 YYNGEE. The CDR3 runs to 16 residues. With 0 bases removed from V and 12 bases from J, the gap between germline ends came to 21 bases. CDR3 DNA: TGTGCCAGCAGCGTAGAGGCTGGCCGGAGCAGCGCAAAGCTGTTTTTT. This encodes CASSVEAGRSSAKLFF.

The table lists this clonotype with many counts. The chain recombines TRBV3-1 with TRBJ1-2; 7 nucleotides align to TRBD1. The CDR3 is 14 amino acids. Looked up from germline, CDR1 is LGHDT and CDR2 is YNNKEL (reference sequence). The trim removed 6 bases at V and 7 bases at J, leaving 11 bases unmatched. For the CDR3, the DNA is TGTGCCAGCAGTCCTCGGACAGGACTGACTGGCTACACCTTC. This sequence encodes CASSPRTGLTGYTF. The full variable domain, its missing parts supplied by reference TRBV3-1 and TRBJ1-2, is DTAVSQTPKYLVTQMGNDKSIKCEQNLGHDTMYWYKQDSKKFLKIMFSYNNKELIINETVPNRFSPKSPDKAHLNLHINSLELGDSAVYFCASSPRTGLTGYTFGSGTRLTVV.

This sequence joins TRBV29-1 and TRBJ2-5, with 7 positions matching TRBD2. The CDR3 runs 13 residues. The junction had 9 bases not matched to a gene; V was cut back by 6 bases and J by 5 bases. CDR1 and CDR2 from the germline V gene are SQVTM and ANQGSEA. The CDR3: CSVYRGDSETQYF. As DNA, the CDR3 is TGCAGCGTGTACCGGGGGGACTCGGAGACCCAGTACTTC.

Of note for this clonotype: Given the absence of the conserved phenylalanine or tryptophan at the CDR3 end, a read error is likely. CDR3 loop: CAWRPFATGGSEAFL. In DNA form, the CDR3 reads TGTGCCTGGAGACCCTTCGCGACAGGGGGTTCTGAAGCTTTCCTT. The chain links TRBV30 to TRBJ1-1, with 9 bases fitting TRBD1. Germline loops: CDR1 GTSNPN, CDR2 SVGIG (reference sequence). CDR3 length: 15 amino acids. V shed 3 bases and J 6 bases; nucleotides not matched to a gene: 11.

Turning to this clonotype: A junction boundary mismatches the germline segment, possibly from a read error. The rearrangement joins TRBV2 to TRBJ2-1; D could derive from TRBD1 or TRBD2 (6 bases each). The CDR3 has 15 amino acids. Germline CDR1 SNHLY, CDR2 FYNNEI. The CDR3 DNA sequence: TGCGCCAGCATGGGGGGCCAAGGGATTGGCAATGAGCAGTTCTTC. As protein: CASMGGQGIGNEQFF.

The genes are TRBV5-5 and TRBJ1-5; D is perhaps TRBD1 (5 bases). This CDR3 is built from 14 residues. The V gene lost 4 bases and the J gene lost 4 bases, with 12 bases spanning the gap. Germline V lookup: CDR1 SGHKS, CDR2 YYEKEE (reference sequence). The CDR3 DNA reads TGTGCCAGCAGCATACACAGGCCAAATCAGCCCCAGCATTTT. This codes for CASSIHRPNQPQHF.

This clonotype came up once. V and J are TRBV7-3 and TRBJ1-6; D is unresolved. V lost 0 bases to trimming and J lost 17 bases, with 14 bases between them. Germline CDR1 and CDR2: SGHTA and FQGTGA. The CDR3 is 13 amino acids. CDR3: CASSLTEVSTVHF. CDR3 DNA: TGTGCCAGCAGCTTAACAGAGGTTTCCACCGTCCACTTT.